This TCR beta chain originates from a study of T cells in Graves' hyperthyroidism and ophthalmopathy. The CDR3 is 16 residues long. Per the germline V gene, CDR1 is MNHNS and CDR2 is SASEGT. J was trimmed by 3 bases and V by 6 bases; bases with no gene match: 8. RNA transcripts gave rise to amplified TCR beta CDR3 regions. Researchers ran a first-round RT-PCR on the TCR CDR3 using the HTBI primer set. Each CDR3 protein gets one entry after TCRdb re-called the multiplex PCR reads with MiXCR. The data contain 500,000 to 600,000 distinct CDR3 sequences, just under 20% of them seen just once; the ten biggest clones take up roughly 47%. The table lists this clonotype with many counts. Clinical symptoms, serum thyroxine, TRAb, thyroid ultrasound and orbital computed tomography established diagnosis. Each 10 ml fresh peripheral blood draw supplied the PBMCs.

V usage is TRBV6-1 and J usage is TRBJ1-5; 10 bases fit TRBD1. The sequence derives from a man in his forties with Graves' ophthalmopathy. The sequenced material came from blood. The CDR3 DNA reads as TGTGCCAGCAGCTCAAGGACAGGGGGTTACAATCAGCCCCAGCATTTT. Its translation: CASSSRTGGYNQPQHF.